This note documents a single TCR beta chain sequence. The sample belongs to a study of blood T cell repertoires in COVID-19. Study in general: Nucleic acid was either cDNA or gDNA, and it came from T cells, B-cell-depleted T cells, or PBMCs.

Original methodology: Amplification with reference gene primers provided the estimates of nucleated cell counts. The assay was immunoSEQ multiplex PCR, and TCRdb's table has in-frame clones only and misses some. Clone size and V and J calls were adopted from that table, with D and trimming inferred from the DNA. The data show around 110,000 clones, less than 85% seen once. This CDR3 is built from 17 residues. The V gene is TRBV21-1, the J gene TRBJ2-7; the listed D gene, TRBD2, was not tested against the DNA. TRBV21-1 counts as a pseudogene. The sample taken for sequencing was peripheral blood. The sequence was collected from a young man with acute or convalescent COVID-19. The CDR3 protein is CASCLWDGGRLSYEQYV. The CDR3 region has the DNA TGTGCCAGCTGTTTGTGGGATGGCGGGAGGCTGTCCTACGAGCAGTACGTC.